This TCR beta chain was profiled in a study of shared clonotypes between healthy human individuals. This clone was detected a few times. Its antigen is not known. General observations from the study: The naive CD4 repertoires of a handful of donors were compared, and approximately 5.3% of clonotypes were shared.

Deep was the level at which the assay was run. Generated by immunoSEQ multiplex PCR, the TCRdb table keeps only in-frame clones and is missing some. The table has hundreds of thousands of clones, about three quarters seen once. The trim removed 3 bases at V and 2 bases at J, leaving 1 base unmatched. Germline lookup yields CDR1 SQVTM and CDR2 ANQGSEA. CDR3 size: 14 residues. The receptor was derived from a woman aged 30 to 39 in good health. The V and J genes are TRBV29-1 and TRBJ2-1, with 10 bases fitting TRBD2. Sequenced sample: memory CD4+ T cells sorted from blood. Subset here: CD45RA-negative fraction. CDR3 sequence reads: CSVDTSGTYNEQFF. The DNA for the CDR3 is TGCAGCGTTGACACTAGCGGGACCTACAATGAGCAGTTCTTC.